The TCR beta chain described here comes from a study of blood T cell repertoires in COVID-19. As for the study in general: From the United States, Italy and Spain came samples of acute and convalescent COVID-19.

Per the germline V gene, CDR1 is SGHTA and CDR2 is FQGNSA. CDR3 length: 12 amino acids. Trimming left V 4 bases short and J 14 bases short, with 16 bases between. In the original analysis: It was from reference gene primer amplification that nucleated cell counts were estimated. Libraries were prepared by immunoSEQ multiplex PCR; TCRdb keeps only in-frame clonotypes and omits some of them. The DNA gave D and trimming, while V, J and clone size come from that table. This sample has fewer than 60,000 clones, with more than 75% found just once. The rearrangement uses TRBV7-2 and TRBJ2-3; weak D call: TRBD2 (7 bases). Sample: peripheral blood. The TCR comes from a human donor in a cohort sampled during active COVID-19. DNA of the CDR3: TGTGCCAGCAGCTCTGAGGGGGGGCGTGGGTATTTT. As protein: CASSSEGGRGYF.